This entry lists 25 T cell receptor beta chains sequenced from one sample in a study of blood T cells in healthy people across ages. Next came a second PCR, run for about 6 to 12 cycles, which used a sample-barcoded 5' primer along with a J-beta primer mix. TCRdb reprocessed the 5' RACE reads with MiXCR, giving one entry per CDR3 protein. The sample holds 950,000 to 1,200,000 distinct CDR3 sequences, around two fifths seen once. Sample: blood. The receptor source for this set is a man younger than 35 in good health.

In its sample, this clonotype was seen once. CDR3 in DNA: TGTGCCAGCAGCCAAGCCCGGACTAGCAATGAGCAGTTCTTC. It encodes CASSQARTSNEQFF. The rearrangement uses TRBV4-2 and TRBJ2-1; 7 positions agree with TRBD2. The CDR3 spans 14 residues. The ends lost 1 base at V and 6 bases at J; junction bases unmatched: 3. Germline CDR1 is LGHNA and CDR2 is YNFKEQ.

V gene TRBV9 combines with J gene TRBJ2-3, with 9 bases identical to TRBD1. The junction had 8 bases not matched to a gene; V was cut back by 3 bases and J by 6 bases. The CDR3 runs to 15 residues. Germline V gene data show CDR1 as SGDLS and CDR2 as YYNGEE. The DNA for the CDR3 is TGTGCCAGCAGCGCCACCGGGACAGGGTCCGATACGCAGTATTTT. Its translation: CASSATGTGSDTQYF.

This clonotype was found a few times. The chain recombines TRBV15 with TRBJ1-2; D is undetermined. The germline V gene has CDR1 LNHNV and CDR2 YYDKDF (reference sequence). CDR3 length: 13 residues. V was pared by 5 bases and J by 1 base, with 8 bases between. CDR3 in amino acids: CATSRANNYGYTF. The DNA for the CDR3 is TGTGCCACCAGCCGGGCGAATAACTATGGCTACACCTTC.

The sample holds many counts of this clonotype. CDR3 sequence reads: CASSALTGGPYNEQFF. CDR3 nucleotide sequence: TGTGCCAGCAGTGCACTTACGGGGGGGCCCTACAATGAGCAGTTCTTC. V and J are TRBV6-6 and TRBJ2-1, with 8 bases identical to TRBD2. This CDR3 region has 16 residues. V lost 5 bases to trimming and J lost 2 bases; unmatched junction nucleotides: 8. Germline loops: CDR1 MNHNY, CDR2 SVGAGI (reference sequence).

The chain employs TRBV27 and TRBJ1-1; D is uncertain. V lost 5 bases and J lost 0, with 16 bases in between. This CDR3 is built from 16 residues. Germline lookup yields CDR1 MNHEY and CDR2 SMNVEV (reference sequence). The CDR3 reads CASSPFMGGMNTEAFF. As DNA, the CDR3 is TGTGCCAGCAGTCCCTTCATGGGTGGCATGAACACTGAAGCTTTCTTT.

This clonotype was detected only a few times. This rearrangement joins TRBV27 to TRBJ2-1; tentative D call: TRBD2 (6 bases). This CDR3 region has 18 residues. CDR1 and CDR2 (germline): MNHEY, SMNVEV (reference sequence). With 5 bases removed from V and 0 bases from J, the gap between germline ends came to 20 bases. The CDR3 DNA follows: TGTGCCAGCAGTAGGGACTTTTTTGTCCCCAGCTCCTACAATGAGCAGTTCTTC. Protein: CASSRDFFVPSSYNEQFF.

The rearrangement links TRBV7-9 to TRBJ2-1, with TRBD2 as a possible D gene (6 bases). V was pared by 6 bases and J by 4 bases, with 13 bases between. The length of the CDR3 is 14 residues. CDR1 SEHNR and CDR2 FQNEAQ come from the germline V gene (reference sequence). CDR3 sequence: CASSPRGNYNEQFF. The CDR3 DNA is TGTGCCAGCAGTCCTCGGGGGAATTACAATGAGCAGTTCTTC.

The chain is built from TRBV12-3 or TRBV12-4 and TRBJ1-1; D may be TRBD1 (6 bases). Between the trimmed V and J ends, which lost 5 bases and 1 base, there was a span of 14 bases. The CDR3 has 15 amino acids. The CDR3 DNA is TGTGCCAGCAGTGTAAGCCTAGGGGGGAACACTGAAGCTTTCTTT. Translating it yields CASSVSLGGNTEAFF.

V is TRBV6-2 or TRBV6-3 and J is TRBJ1-5; perhaps TRBD1 as D (5 bases). Germline V gene data show CDR1 as MNHEY and CDR2 as SVGEGT. The CDR3 loop spans 13 amino acids. Trimming removed 0 bases at V and 11 bases at J, with 11 bases between. CDR3 in amino acids: CASSYSPLGAQHF. The CDR3 DNA reads TGTGCCAGCAGTTACTCCCCACTAGGGGCCCAGCATTTT.

The chain is built from TRBV5-1 and TRBJ1-2; D might be TRBD1 (6 bases). The V end was cut by 0 bases, the J end by 4 bases, with 10 bases between. The CDR3 totals 14 residues. The germline gives CDR1 SGHRS, CDR2 YFSETQ. CDR3 nucleotide sequence: TGCGCCAGCAGCTTGGGACAGGTGGTCTATGGCTACACCTTC. It specifies CASSLGQVVYGYTF.

In its sample, this clonotype was seen many times. V is TRBV7-9 and J is TRBJ1-5, with TRBD1 identical over 7 bases. The germline CDR1 and CDR2 sequences are SEHNR and FQNEAQ (reference sequence). Trimming removed 0 bases from V and 3 bases from J; junction bases left unmatched: 2. The CDR3 spans 15 residues. The CDR3 nucleotides read TGTGCCAGCAGCTTAGCGGGGACAGACAATCAGCCCCAGCATTTT. Its translation is CASSLAGTDNQPQHF.

The chain is built from TRBV20-1 and TRBJ2-7; TRBD2 agrees at 8 bases. The J call is doubtful: the DNA matches TRBJ2-5 better. Germline values: CDR1 DFQATT, CDR2 SNEGSKA (reference sequence). This CDR3 has 14 amino acids. The CDR3 DNA follows: TGCAGTGCTAGACAGACTAGCGCGGGTGAGACCCAGTACTTC. Its translation: CSARQTSAGETQYF.

The J gene is TRBJ2-7, the V gene TRBV20-1, with D uncertain. V was trimmed by 3 bases and J by 0 bases, leaving 12 bases between them. Germline V CDR1 and CDR2: DFQATT, SNEGSKA (reference sequence). The CDR3 runs 14 residues. CDR3 amino acids: CSASGTAVSYEQYF. CDR3 coding DNA: TGCAGTGCTAGTGGAACGGCGGTCTCCTACGAGCAGTACTTC.

This clonotype was detected a few times. V gene TRBV7-2 combines with J gene TRBJ2-1, with D unclear. Trimming removed 1 base at V and 3 bases at J, with 10 bases between. The V gene's germline CDR1 is SGHTA and CDR2 FQGNSA. The CDR3 length is 15 residues. CDR3 coding DNA: TGTGCCAGCAGCTTAGGCCCTACTCTCTACAATGAGCAGTTCTTC. Translated, it gives CASSLGPTLYNEQFF.

The sample holds one count of this clonotype. A much larger clone differs by one base, so this may be a read error. The gene calls are TRBV7-2 and TRBJ2-3, with 10 bases aligning to TRBD2. CDR3 size: 13 residues. Germline V gene data show CDR1 as SGHTA and CDR2 as FQGNSA. As DNA, the CDR3 is TGTGCCAGCAGAGGAACTAGCGGGGATACGCGGTATTTT. Protein: CASRGTSGDTRYF.

Written as DNA, the CDR3 is TGTGCCAGCAGCGTAGCCGTCTTCAGCACAGATACGCAGTATTTT. Its translation: CASSVAVFSTDTQYF. The V call is TRBV9, the J call TRBJ2-3; D is undetermined. CDR1 and CDR2 (germline): SGDLS, YYNGEE. Trimming cost V 0 bases and J 0 bases, with 8 bases left between them. There are 15 residues in the CDR3.

This clonotype was picked up many times. The DNA of the CDR3 is TGTGCCAGCAGGCCGGGACTAGCCTCCACAGATACGCAGTATTTT. The encoded protein is CASRPGLASTDTQYF. The chain recombines TRBV6-2 or TRBV6-3 with TRBJ2-3; TRBD2 agrees at 9 bases. Germline CDR1 reads MNHEY; CDR2 reads SVGEGT. The CDR3 contains 15 residues. V lost 6 bases and J lost 2; bases outside the gene matches: 6.

This clonotype was picked up a small number of times. This sequence joins TRBV2 and TRBJ2-7, with TRBD2 matching 8 bases. The CDR3 loop spans 16 amino acids. Trimming took 1 base from V and 2 from J; bases not matched to a gene: 7. Looked up from germline, CDR1 is SNHLY and CDR2 is FYNNEI. The CDR3 region has the DNA TGTGCCAGCAGTGAAGGATTGGGACTAGGGGCCTACGAGCAGTACTTC. This encodes CASSEGLGLGAYEQYF.

This chain joins TRBV20-1 and TRBJ1-5; 8 nucleotides agree with TRBD1. This CDR3 spans 13 amino acids. Germline trimming cut 4 bases from V and 7 bases from J; bases unmatched to any gene: 6. Germline-derived CDR1 and CDR2 are DFQATT and SNEGSKA (reference sequence). The CDR3 reads CSAKDREWQPQHF. The CDR3 DNA is TGCAGTGCTAAGGACAGGGAATGGCAGCCCCAGCATTTT.

The chain has TRBV28 and TRBJ1-1, with 7 positions matching TRBD1. CDR3 length: 15 amino acids. The V gene's germline CDR1 is MDHEN and CDR2 SYDVKM. With 4 bases clipped from V and 2 bases from J, the junction kept 7 bases outside the gene matches. This CDR3 reads CASSSPGTANTEAFF. CDR3 DNA sequence: TGTGCCAGCAGTTCCCCAGGGACAGCCAACACTGAAGCTTTCTTT.

The chain combines TRBV7-2 with TRBJ1-4; the match to TRBD1 covers 11 bases. The CDR3 length is 19 residues. Germline CDR1 is SGHTA and CDR2 is FQGNSA. J gave up 0 bases and V 5 bases, and 11 bases lay outside the gene matches. The CDR3 sequence: CASSLGTGGGFATNEKLFF. CDR3 bases: TGTGCCAGCAGCCTCGGGACAGGGGGTGGATTTGCAACTAATGAAAAACTGTTTTTT.

This clonotype was found once. The chain links TRBV6-5 to TRBJ1-1, with D unresolved. The CDR3 sequence is 15 residues long. Germline CDR1 and CDR2: MNHEY and SVGAGI. V lost 0 bases and J lost 1, with 9 bases in between. Written as DNA, the CDR3 is TGTGCCAGCAGTTACTCGGTGAACTGGAACACTGAAGCTTTCTTT. It specifies CASSYSVNWNTEAFF.

V and J are TRBV14 and TRBJ1-6; 10 nucleotides match TRBD1. Germline V CDR1 and CDR2: SGHDN, FVKESK. This CDR3 is built from 14 residues. V lost 4 bases and J lost 10; bases outside the gene matches: 4. The CDR3 nucleotides read TGTGCCAGCAGCCGGGACAGGGGCGGGTCACCCCTCCACTTT. Its protein product is CASSRDRGGSPLHF. Using reference TRBV14 and TRBJ1-6 for the parts outside the CDR3, the full variable domain is EAGVTQFPSHSVIEKGQTVTLRCDPISGHDNLYWYRRVMGKEIKFLLHFVKESKQDESGMPNNRFLAERTGGTYSTLKVQPAELEDSGVYFCASSRDRGGSPLHFGNGTRLTVT.

This sequence joins TRBV20-1 and TRBJ2-7; D assignment may be TRBD1 or TRBD2 (5 bases each). The ends were cut back, 6 bases at V and 7 bases at J, with 25 bases in the middle. The length of the CDR3 is 15 residues. Germline loops: CDR1 DFQATT, CDR2 SNEGSKA (reference sequence). As DNA, the CDR3 is TGCAGTGCCTTACCCTTCAGGCCTAGAGGGGATGAGCAGTACTTC. Its translation is CSALPFRPRGDEQYF.

The chain carries TRBV13 and TRBJ1-1, with 7 bases matching TRBD1. The V gene end was trimmed by 5 bases and the J gene end by 5 bases; junction bases not matched to a gene: 8. CDR1 is PRHDT and CDR2 is FYEKMQ in the germline V gene (reference sequence). The CDR3 totals 14 residues. For the CDR3, the DNA is TGTGCCAGCAGCCAACGGACAGGAAGGACTGAAGCTTTCTTT. The encoded protein is CASSQRTGRTEAFF.